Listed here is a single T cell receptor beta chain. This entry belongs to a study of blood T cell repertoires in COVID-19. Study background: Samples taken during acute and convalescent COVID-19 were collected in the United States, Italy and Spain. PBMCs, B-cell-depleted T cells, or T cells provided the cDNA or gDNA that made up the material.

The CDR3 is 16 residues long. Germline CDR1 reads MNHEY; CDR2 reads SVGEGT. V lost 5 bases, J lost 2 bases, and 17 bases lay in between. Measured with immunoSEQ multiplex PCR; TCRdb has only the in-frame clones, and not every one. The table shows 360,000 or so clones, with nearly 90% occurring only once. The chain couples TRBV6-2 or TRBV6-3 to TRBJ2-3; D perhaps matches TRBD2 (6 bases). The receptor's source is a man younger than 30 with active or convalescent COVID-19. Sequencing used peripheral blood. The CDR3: CASSDPGTQDTDTQYF. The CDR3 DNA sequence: TGTGCCAGCAGTGACCCCGGGACTCAGGACACAGATACGCAGTATTTT.